This entry lists 21 T cell receptor beta chains sequenced from one sample in a study of CD8 T cells in ankylosing spondylitis. TCRdb re-called the 5' RACE reads with MiXCR, one entry per CDR3 protein. Among about 140,000 distinct CDR3 sequences, 7.3% were seen once, and the ten largest hold 9.5% to 15%. Sequencing was performed on blood, either unsorted or a sorted T cell fraction (not recorded which). These receptors were obtained from a female donor with ankylosing spondylitis or in good health (not recorded which).

This clonotype was seen ten or more times. The chain is built from TRBV20-1 and TRBJ1-2; TRBD1 agrees at 7 bases. J was trimmed by 10 bases and V by 6 bases; bases with no gene match: 8. CDR3 length: 11 amino acids. Germline-derived CDR1 and CDR2 are DFQATT and SNEGSKA (reference sequence). The CDR3 is CSAMTGYDYTF. CDR3 in DNA: TGCAGTGCAATGACAGGGTACGACTACACCTTC.

The chain uses TRBV5-1 and TRBJ2-3, with D maybe TRBD2 (7 bases). Trimming took off 4 bases at V and 10 bases at J, with 22 bases between the two ends. Germline values: CDR1 SGHRS, CDR2 YFSETQ. There are 15 residues in the CDR3. The CDR3 reads CASSVLGGQIDAQYF. DNA for the CDR3: TGCGCCAGCAGCGTTCTGGGGGGGCAAATTGATGCGCAGTATTTT.

This clonotype has at least ten counts. The chain recombines TRBV5-4 with TRBJ1-1, with TRBD1 as a possible D gene (6 bases). Germline V gene sequence: CDR1 SGHNT, CDR2 YYREEE (reference sequence). The CDR3 is made up of 13 amino acids. V was trimmed by 4 bases and J by 1 base, leaving 8 bases between them. CDR3 sequence: CASSVDRNTEAFF. The DNA of the CDR3 is TGTGCCAGCAGCGTGGACAGGAACACTGAAGCTTTCTTT.

The chain recombines TRBV20-1 with TRBJ2-6; possible D gene TRBD1, 6 bases. In germline, CDR1 is DFQATT, CDR2 SNEGSKA (reference sequence). V shed 5 bases and J shed 7 bases, with 6 bases lying between them. CDR3 size: 11 residues. In nucleotides, the CDR3 is TGCAGTGCTGGGACAGCCAACGTCCTGACTTTC. Translating it yields CSAGTANVLTF.

This rearrangement joins TRBV30 to TRBJ2-3; no clear D. Trimming removed 3 bases at V and 7 bases at J, with 11 bases between. The CDR3 length is 12 residues. Germline V gene sequence: CDR1 GTSNPN, CDR2 SVGIG (reference sequence). The CDR3 bases are TGTGCCTGGAGCCCATTTACAAATACGCAGTATTTT. It is translated as CAWSPFTNTQYF.

This clonotype was picked up many times. The chain joins TRBV9 to TRBJ2-3; TRBD2 aligns across 13 bases. Germline V CDR1 and CDR2: SGDLS, YYNGEE. V shed 4 bases and J 0 bases; nucleotides not matched to a gene: 11. The CDR3 consists of 19 residues. CDR3 residues: CASSPPGLAGFASTDTQYF. CDR3 DNA: TGTGCCAGCAGCCCTCCGGGACTAGCGGGGTTCGCTAGCACAGATACGCAGTATTTT.

The chain joins TRBV12-3 or TRBV12-4 to TRBJ2-5, with TRBD2 identical over 7 bases. The CDR3 covers 17 residues. Trimming cost V 5 bases and J 7 bases; bases outside gene matches: 19. The CDR3: CASSPPGLAGYRVTQYF. DNA for the CDR3: TGTGCCAGCAGTCCACCCGGGTTAGCGGGCTACCGGGTGACCCAGTACTTC.

This clonotype was observed at least ten times. The rearrangement uses TRBV14 and TRBJ2-1; a possible D gene is TRBD1 (5 bases). V was shortened by 0 bases and J by 5 bases, with 14 bases between the two germline ends. In germline, CDR1 is SGHDN, CDR2 FVKESK. The CDR3 spans 16 residues. The CDR3 nucleotides are TGTGCCAGCAGCCAAGATTTGGCAGGGTGGGACAATGAGCAGTTCTTC. Its protein product is CASSQDLAGWDNEQFF. The full variable domain, completed using reference TRBV14 and TRBJ2-1, is EAGVTQFPSHSVIEKGQTVTLRCDPISGHDNLYWYRRVMGKEIKFLLHFVKESKQDESGMPNNRFLAERTGGTYSTLKVQPAELEDSGVYFCASSQDLAGWDNEQFFGPGTRLTVL.

There are many counts of this clonotype. The V and J genes are TRBV19 and TRBJ1-2, with D perhaps matching TRBD1 (5 bases). CDR1 LNHDA and CDR2 SQIVND come from the germline V gene (reference sequence). Trimming pared 10 bases from V and 7 bases from J, leaving 22 bases between. CDR3 size: 14 residues. The CDR3 sequence is CATTGNRRGSGYTF. DNA of the CDR3: TGTGCCACAACCGGGAACAGGAGGGGATCTGGCTACACCTTC.

This clonotype was counted ten times or more. The chain employs TRBV10-3 and TRBJ1-4; 7 bases align to TRBD1. CDR1 ENHRY and CDR2 SYGVKD come from the germline V gene. Trimming cost V 8 bases and J 8 bases; bases outside gene matches: 8. This CDR3 is 13 amino acids long. The CDR3 here is CAIWQGGNEKLFF. The CDR3 DNA reads as TGTGCCATCTGGCAGGGGGGGAACGAAAAACTGTTTTTT.

For this clonotype: The junction shows a germline mismatch at one end, possibly a read error. This rearrangement joins TRBV12-3 or TRBV12-4 to TRBJ1-4; D is unclear. The CDR3 extends over 14 amino acids. The CDR3 DNA is TGTGCCAACAGTTTTGGGCAGATGTATGAAAAACTGTTTTTT. It specifies CANSFGQMYEKLFF.

This clonotype was counted ten times or more. This chain uses TRBV27 with TRBJ2-1; D might be TRBD2 (6 bases). With 5 bases removed from V and 5 bases from J, the gap between germline ends came to 16 bases. Germline CDR1 is MNHEY and CDR2 is SMNVEV (reference sequence). The CDR3 totals 15 residues. Written as DNA, the CDR3 is TGTGCCAGCAGTCCCCTGGGGCGGGGAAACAATGAGCAGTTCTTC. Protein: CASSPLGRGNNEQFF.

V is TRBV29-1 and J is TRBJ2-1; a possible D gene is TRBD1 (5 bases). Germline loops: CDR1 SQVTM, CDR2 ANQGSEA. This CDR3 comprises 13 residues. With 0 bases removed from V and 12 bases from J, the gap between germline ends came to 15 bases. Written as DNA, the CDR3 is TGCAGCGTTGAAGAAGGGTTCAGGGATGGGCAGTTCTTC. It specifies CSVEEGFRDGQFF.

This clonotype was detected many times. V and J are TRBV3-1 and TRBJ2-3; TRBD1 is a possible D gene (6 bases). Germline V gene data show CDR1 as LGHDT and CDR2 as YNNKEL (reference sequence). Trimming shortened V by 1 base and J by 1 base, and 12 bases separated the two germline ends. This CDR3 is 16 amino acids long. The CDR3 DNA follows: TGTGCCAGCAGCCAAGCAGGGGACCGCCGCACAGATACGCAGTATTTT. Its translation is CASSQAGDRRTDTQYF.

This clonotype was detected ten times or more. The chain uses TRBV7-6 and TRBJ2-7; maybe TRBD1 (6 bases). The germline CDR1 and CDR2 sequences are SGHVS and FNYEAQ. The CDR3 is made up of 14 amino acids. The V and J ends lost 4 bases and 2 bases respectively, with 12 bases between them. CDR3 in amino acids: CASSSRTDPYEQYF. The DNA for the CDR3 is TGTGCCAGCAGCTCTCGGACAGACCCCTACGAGCAGTACTTC.

The V gene is TRBV7-3, the J gene TRBJ2-3, with no clear D. V was clipped by 5 bases and J by 0 bases, with 12 bases between them. Looked up from germline, CDR1 is SGHTA and CDR2 is FQGTGA. The CDR3 has 15 residues. The CDR3 sequence is CASSEGTLSTDTQYF. The DNA for the CDR3 is TGTGCCAGCAGCGAAGGAACTCTTAGCACAGATACGCAGTATTTT.

This clonotype has a count of ten or more. The chain joins TRBV19 to TRBJ1-5, with 10 bases lining up with TRBD1. The ends lost 5 bases at V and 4 bases at J; junction bases unmatched: 2. This CDR3 contains 14 residues. Germline CDR1 is LNHDA and CDR2 is SQIVND (reference sequence). The DNA of the CDR3 is TGTGCCAGTAGTGGACAGGGGGTGAATCAGCCCCAGCATTTT. Protein sequence: CASSGQGVNQPQHF.

This clonotype was counted ten times or more. The chain uses TRBV20-1 and TRBJ2-5, with 8 bases lining up with TRBD2. The germline V gene has CDR1 DFQATT and CDR2 SNEGSKA (reference sequence). The V and J ends lost 7 bases and 3 bases, in that order; junction bases with no gene match: 10. The CDR3 runs to 14 residues. The CDR3 nucleotides read TGCAGTGTTAAACACGGGGGGGCCGAAGAGACCCAGTACTTC. Protein sequence: CSVKHGGAEETQYF.

This clonotype was detected ten times or more. V and J are TRBV3-1 and TRBJ1-5; D uncertain. This CDR3 comprises 17 residues. CDR1 is LGHDT, CDR2 YNNKEL, per germline (reference sequence). Trimming shortened V by 2 bases and J by 4 bases, and 18 bases separated the two germline ends. The CDR3 DNA reads TGTGCCAGCAGCCAAAAACGTCGGACGTGGCCTAATCAGCCCCAGCATTTT. Translation: CASSQKRRTWPNQPQHF.

This clonotype was found many times. The chain is built from TRBV5-1 and TRBJ1-2; D not certain. With 5 bases removed from V and 4 bases from J, the gap between germline ends came to 18 bases. The CDR3 extends over 15 amino acids. Germline loops: CDR1 SGHRS, CDR2 YFSETQ. CDR3 DNA sequence: TGCGCCAGCAGGACCGGGGAGGCAGCCATCTATGGCTACACCTTC. Its translation is CASRTGEAAIYGYTF.

This clonotype was picked up a small number of times. The chain is built from TRBV20-1 and TRBJ2-3, with 11 bases that match TRBD2. The J segment lost 5 bases and the V segment lost 0 bases, leaving 7 bases of the junction unmatched. CDR3 length: 16 amino acids. In germline, CDR1 is DFQATT, CDR2 SNEGSKA (reference sequence). The CDR3 nucleotides read TGCAGTGCTAGAGACGGGACTAGCGGACCAATAGATACGCAGTATTTT. Translating it yields CSARDGTSGPIDTQYF.